This T cell receptor beta chain was sequenced in a study of immune evolution from preneoplasia to lung adenocarcinoma. Regarding the study as a whole: Normal lung had highest clonality; later lesions appeared denser, more diverse. Top clone share appeared to fall from AAH through AIS, MIA, adenocarcinoma.

On this clone: The antigen is unknown.

There are 16 residues in the CDR3. Germline V gene data show CDR1 as MGHRA and CDR2 as YSYEKL. Trimming pared 4 bases from V and 0 bases from J, leaving 14 bases between. The protocol was immunoSEQ multiplex PCR, while the TCRdb copy is restricted to in-frame clones and leaves out a portion. The sample consists of under 7,500 clones, around 81% of them appearing once. Between the mid-2010s and the late 2010s, patients underwent resection in Japan or China. Histologic diagnosis was independently verified by two lung pathologists. The TCR comes from a person between 50 and 69 years old with lung adenocarcinoma. This chain uses TRBV4-1 with TRBJ2-3; D is perhaps TRBD2 (5 bases). The sequenced sample was FFPE normal lung tissue adjacent to the tumor. Here the CDR3 reads CASSPWSGSSTDTQYF. In DNA form, the CDR3 reads TGCGCCAGCAGCCCGTGGAGCGGATCTAGCACAGATACGCAGTATTTT.